This paragraph covers one TCR beta chain sequence. The target antigen is unknown. Data came from immunoSEQ multiplex PCR; TCRdb stores just in-frame clones and leaves some out. The table includes about 73,000 clones, around nine tenths detected once. The entry originates in a study of OX40 agonist ivuxolimab in advanced cancers. Study in general: Patients received ivuxolimab, an agonistic anti-OX40 (CD134) antibody. A male proportion of over 70% was recorded, with mean age approximately 64 years and range about 20 to 90.

Germline loops: CDR1 MNHNS, CDR2 SASEGT. This CDR3 spans 15 amino acids. Deletions cut 3 bases from V and 3 bases from J, with 9 bases between. Study findings and constraints: On average, CD8+ T cells had more expanded clones than CD4+.

V usage is TRBV6-1 and J usage is TRBJ2-6, with D tentatively TRBD1 or TRBD2 (5 bases each). The TCR comes from an adult with an advanced solid tumor such as melanoma, head and neck, liver or kidney cancer. Specimen: CD4+ or CD8+ T cells sorted from blood, collected in a trial of the OX40 agonist ivuxolimab. Here the CDR3 DNA reads TGTGCCAGCAGTGAGGGGGTAGGTGGGGCCAACGTCCTGACTTTC. Its protein product is CASSEGVGGANVLTF.